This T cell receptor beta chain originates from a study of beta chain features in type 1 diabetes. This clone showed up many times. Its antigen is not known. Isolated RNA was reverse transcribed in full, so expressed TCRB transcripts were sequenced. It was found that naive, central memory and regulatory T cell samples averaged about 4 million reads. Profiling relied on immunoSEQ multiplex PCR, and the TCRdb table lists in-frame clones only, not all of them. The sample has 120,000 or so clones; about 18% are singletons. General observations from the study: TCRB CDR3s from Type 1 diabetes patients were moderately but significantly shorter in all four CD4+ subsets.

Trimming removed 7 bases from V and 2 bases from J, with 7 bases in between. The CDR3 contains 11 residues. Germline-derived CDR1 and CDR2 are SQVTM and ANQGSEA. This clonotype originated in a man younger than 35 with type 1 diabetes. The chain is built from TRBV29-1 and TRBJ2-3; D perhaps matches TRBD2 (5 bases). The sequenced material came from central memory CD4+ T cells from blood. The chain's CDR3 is CSARDTDTQYF. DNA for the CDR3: TGCAGCGCCCGGGACACAGATACGCAGTATTTT.